What follows are 18 T cell receptor beta chains derived from one specimen sequenced in a study of T-cell memory formation after mild COVID-19. TCRdb itself ran the 5' RACE reads through MiXCR, one entry per CDR3 protein. Found here are about 88,000 distinct CDR3 sequences, roughly 23% of them singletons; the top ten hold roughly 39%. Sequences were obtained from PBMCs or a T cell subset sorted from them (not recorded which). These receptors were taken from a man in his late teens or twenties who had mild COVID-19 (a few samples of this study predate the infection). Cell type and time point are not known.

The chain is built from TRBV19 and TRBJ1-2, with D possibly matching TRBD1 (6 bases). The V gene lost 10 bases and the J gene lost 4 bases, with 16 bases spanning the gap. The CDR3 covers 13 residues. Germline assignment: CDR1 LNHDA and CDR2 SQIVND (reference sequence). The CDR3 DNA is TGTGCCACTACGGTTGGGGGCACCTATGGCTACACCTTC. Translated: CATTVGGTYGYTF.

This clonotype has only a few counts. The chain has TRBV5-1 and TRBJ1-1; D might be TRBD1 (5 bases). The CDR3 loop spans 16 amino acids. V shed 2 bases and J shed 0 bases, with 14 bases lying between them. CDR1 is SGHRS, CDR2 YFSETQ, per germline. The CDR3 bases are TGCGCCAGCAGCTTTGGCCGTCGACAGATGAACACTGAAGCTTTCTTT. This encodes CASSFGRRQMNTEAFF.

The rearrangement joins TRBV28 to TRBJ2-7; 8 positions agree with TRBD1. CDR3 length: 14 amino acids. V shed 6 bases, J shed 5 bases, and the junction held 9 bases outside the gene matches. Germline CDR1 is MDHEN and CDR2 is SYDVKM. CDR3 protein: CASSGTGGRDEQYV. CDR3 sequence (DNA): TGTGCCAGCAGCGGTACAGGGGGTCGAGACGAGCAGTACGTC.

This clonotype came up a few times. The rearrangement joins TRBV20-1 to TRBJ2-7, with 12 bases fitting TRBD2. CDR1 and CDR2 (germline): DFQATT, SNEGSKA (reference sequence). The V and J ends lost 6 bases and 4 bases, in that order; junction bases with no gene match: 7. CDR3 length equals 14 residues. For the CDR3, the DNA is TGCAGTGCGACGACTAGCGGGGGTCAGTACGAGCAGTACGTC. Protein sequence: CSATTSGGQYEQYV.

The chain carries TRBV5-5 and TRBJ1-5; D is perhaps TRBD1 (5 bases). CDR3 length: 13 residues. The germline V and J ends were trimmed by 1 base and 5 bases, with 7 bases remaining between them. Germline values: CDR1 SGHKS, CDR2 YYEKEE (reference sequence). CDR3 nucleotide sequence: TGTGCCAGCAGCTTGTGGGGGTATCAGCCCCAGCATTTT. Protein sequence: CASSLWGYQPQHF.

V gene TRBV9 combines with J gene TRBJ2-7, with D perhaps matching TRBD2 (5 bases). V shed 4 bases and J shed 4 bases, with 18 bases lying between them. CDR1 and CDR2 from the germline V gene are SGDLS and YYNGEE. The CDR3 runs 15 residues. This chain's CDR3 is CASSPSLGEAYEQYF. The CDR3 DNA sequence: TGTGCCAGCAGCCCTTCACTAGGCGAGGCGTACGAGCAGTACTTC.

The J gene is TRBJ2-1, the V gene TRBV5-1; D unresolved. The CDR3 consists of 12 residues. Trimming shortened V by 0 bases and J by 9 bases, and 7 bases separated the two germline ends. The germline CDR1 and CDR2 sequences are SGHRS and YFSETQ. The CDR3 nucleotides are TGCGCCAGCAGCTTGGGCAGGCCTGAGCAGTTCTTC. Its protein product is CASSLGRPEQFF.

This rearrangement joins TRBV20-1 to TRBJ1-5; D is unresolved. This CDR3 is built from 12 residues. The germline V and J ends were trimmed by 6 bases and 2 bases, with 8 bases remaining between them. CDR1 and CDR2 (germline): DFQATT, SNEGSKA (reference sequence). The CDR3 is CSARHCNQPQHF. The CDR3, as DNA: TGCAGTGCCAGGCACTGCAATCAGCCCCAGCATTTT.

This clonotype was observed a few times. The V and J genes are TRBV2 and TRBJ2-7; 7 nucleotides match TRBD1. CDR1 is SNHLY and CDR2 is FYNNEI in the germline V gene. The junction had 11 bases not matched to a gene; V was cut back by 3 bases and J by 3 bases. This CDR3 region has 16 residues. The CDR3 reads CASSEVLQGIGYEQYF. Here the CDR3 DNA reads TGTGCCAGCAGTGAGGTTCTACAGGGGATCGGCTACGAGCAGTACTTC.

This clonotype showed up just a few times. This sequence joins TRBV7-9 and TRBJ2-6, with D maybe TRBD1 (5 bases). The germline V and J ends were trimmed by 2 bases and 4 bases, with 12 bases remaining between them. There are 16 residues in the CDR3. CDR1 is SEHNR, CDR2 FQNEAQ, per germline (reference sequence). DNA for the CDR3: TGTGCCAGCAGCTTATTAAGGGGTCTCGGGGCCAACGTCCTGACTTTC. Translated, it gives CASSLLRGLGANVLTF.

This clonotype has just a few counts. The CDR3 is CASSDASGGATDTQYF. The CDR3 DNA follows: TGTGCCAGCAGTGACGCTAGCGGGGGGGCAACAGATACGCAGTATTTT. The genes are TRBV6-4 and TRBJ2-3; 12 positions match TRBD2. The CDR3 runs 16 residues. The V and J ends lost 2 bases and 3 bases, in that order; junction bases with no gene match: 3. Germline values: CDR1 MRHNA, CDR2 SNTAGT.

V and J are TRBV4-2 and TRBJ1-2; D is undetermined. The V gene lost 1 base and the J gene lost 7 bases, with 19 bases spanning the gap. The CDR3 spans 16 residues. Germline CDR1 LGHNA, CDR2 YNFKEQ. The CDR3 sequence: CASSQVYWEKEAGYTF. In nucleotides, the CDR3 is TGTGCCAGCAGCCAAGTATATTGGGAGAAGGAGGCTGGCTACACCTTC.

The chain couples TRBV29-1 to TRBJ2-5, with D unresolved. Trimming shortened V by 3 bases and J by 2 bases, and 1 base separated the two germline ends. Germline values: CDR1 SQVTM, CDR2 ANQGSEA. The CDR3 is 10 residues long. The CDR3 protein is CSVDQETQYF. The CDR3 DNA reads as TGCAGCGTTGATCAAGAGACCCAGTACTTC.

The gene calls are TRBV6-5 and TRBJ1-2; a possible D gene is TRBD1 (5 bases). Germline V CDR1 and CDR2: MNHEY, SVGAGI. This CDR3 region has 15 residues. V gave up 4 bases and J gave up 4 bases, with 16 bases separating them. The CDR3 protein is CASSSGGVGSYGYTF. The CDR3 DNA reads as TGTGCCAGCAGTTCGGGGGGGGTTGGTTCCTATGGCTACACCTTC.

This clonotype was detected once. The chain joins TRBV7-3 to TRBJ2-5; 9 bases align to TRBD2. This CDR3 is 14 amino acids long. Germline V gives CDR1 SGHTA, CDR2 FQGTGA. The V segment lost 3 bases and the J segment 5 bases; nucleotides outside the gene matches: 4. The chain's CDR3 is CASSLRGGWETQYF. The CDR3, as DNA: TGTGCCAGCAGCTTGCGGGGGGGCTGGGAGACCCAGTACTTC.

Only one count was recorded for this clonotype. This rearrangement joins TRBV13 to TRBJ2-1, with 11 nucleotides matching TRBD1. Trimming at V came to 5 bases and at J to 7 bases, leaving 10 bases not matched to a gene. CDR3 size: 16 residues. In germline, CDR1 is PRHDT, CDR2 FYEKMQ (reference sequence). CDR3 sequence reads: CASSPNPGTGGNEQFF. The CDR3 DNA is TGTGCCAGCAGCCCCAACCCCGGGACAGGGGGAAATGAGCAGTTCTTC.

This clonotype has only a few counts. The rearrangement uses TRBV7-9 and TRBJ1-1; possibly TRBD1 for D (5 bases). The germline V gene encodes CDR1 SEHNR and CDR2 FQNEAQ (reference sequence). CDR3 size: 14 residues. V shed 5 bases and J shed 0 bases, with 10 bases lying between them. CDR3 sequence: CASSPGAMNTEAFF. The CDR3 nucleotides read TGTGCCAGCAGCCCCGGGGCGATGAACACTGAAGCTTTCTTT.

V gene TRBV7-9 combines with J gene TRBJ1-1, with 8 nucleotides matching TRBD1. Trimming removed 5 bases from V and 7 bases from J; junction bases left unmatched: 6. Germline lookup yields CDR1 SEHNR and CDR2 FQNEAQ (reference sequence). The CDR3 loop spans 13 amino acids. CDR3 protein: CASSPGTGYEAFF. Here the CDR3 DNA reads TGTGCCAGCAGCCCCGGGACAGGATATGAAGCTTTCTTT.